One sample yielded the 13 T cell receptor beta chains listed below, sequenced in a study of OX40 agonist ivuxolimab in advanced cancers. Profiled with immunoSEQ multiplex PCR; TCRdb holds only in-frame clones, not every one. The table has roughly 20,000 clones, more than 70% seen once. The source was CD4+ or CD8+ T cells sorted from blood, collected in a trial of the OX40 agonist ivuxolimab. The source of these receptors is an adult with an advanced solid tumor such as melanoma, head and neck, liver or kidney cancer.

This clone was recorded only once. The chain recombines TRBV5-4 with TRBJ2-5, with D perhaps TRBD1 or TRBD2 (6 bases each). Trimming removed 0 bases from V and 11 bases from J, with 17 bases in between. CDR3 size: 14 residues. CDR1 and CDR2 (germline): SGHNT, YYREEE (reference sequence). This CDR3 reads CASSLGALGGSQYF. DNA of the CDR3: TGTGCCAGCAGCTTGGGGGCGTTAGGGGGGTCTCAGTACTTC. Combining the CDR3 with reference TRBV5-4 and TRBJ2-5 gives the whole variable domain ETGVTQSPTHLIKTRGQQVTLRCSSQSGHNTVSWYQQALGQGPQFIFQYYREEENGRGNFPPRFSGLQFPNYSSELNVNALELDDSALYLCASSLGALGGSQYFGPGTRLLVL.

The CDR3 DNA follows: TGTGCCAGCAACCGGGGACTAGCGGGCCACGAGCAGTACTTC. Encoded protein: CASNRGLAGHEQYF. The V and J genes are TRBV7-9 and TRBJ2-7; 12 bases agree with TRBD2. The CDR3 has 14 amino acids. From germline, CDR1 is SEHNR and CDR2 FQNEAQ (reference sequence). The J segment lost 5 bases and the V segment lost 7 bases, leaving 6 bases of the junction unmatched. The full variable domain, with the rest looked up from reference TRBV7-9 and TRBJ2-7, is DTGVSQNPRHKITKRGQNVTFRCDPISEHNRLYWYRQTLGQGPEFLTYFQNEAQLEKSRLLSDRFSAERPKGSFSTLEIQRTEQGDSAMYLCASNRGLAGHEQYFGPGTRLTVT.

For the CDR3, the DNA is TGTGCCAGCAGCCCCCTCCCCGGGACAGGGTGGACCCAGTACTTC. It encodes CASSPLPGTGWTQYF. V and J are TRBV5-5 and TRBJ2-5; the match to TRBD1 covers 9 bases. This CDR3 contains 15 residues. Germline V gene data show CDR1 as SGHKS and CDR2 as YYEKEE (reference sequence). J lost 7 bases, V lost 4 bases, and 11 bases had no gene match.

This chain links TRBV5-4 with TRBJ1-1; D is uncertain. Trimming stripped 7 bases from V and 5 bases from J, with 12 bases between. CDR1 SGHNT and CDR2 YYREEE come from the germline V gene (reference sequence). The CDR3 is made up of 12 amino acids. As DNA, the CDR3 is TGTGCCAGCGGTATACGGGGAACTGAAGCTTTCTTT. It codes for CASGIRGTEAFF.

This clone is judged medium-sized. The chain carries TRBV5-1 and TRBJ2-3; D might be TRBD1 (5 bases). The CDR3 extends over 14 amino acids. Trimming pared 3 bases from V and 2 bases from J, leaving 10 bases between. CDR1 is SGHRS, CDR2 YFSETQ, per germline. In DNA, the CDR3 is TGCGCCAGCAGCTCCTTCAGGGACACAGATACGCAGTATTTT. This translates into CASSSFRDTDTQYF.

The rearrangement uses TRBV27 and TRBJ1-1, with a possible D match to TRBD1 (5 bases). CDR1 is MNHEY, CDR2 SMNVEV, per germline (reference sequence). The V end lost 2 bases, the J end lost 0 bases, and 13 bases lay between the germline ends. The CDR3 is 16 residues long. As DNA, the CDR3 is TGTGCCAGCAGTTTAAGCCAGGGAAGGGTGAACACTGAAGCTTTCTTT. Its protein is CASSLSQGRVNTEAFF.

This chain joins TRBV6-7 and TRBJ2-7, with D possibly matching TRBD2 (7 bases). TRBV6-7 is known as an ORF, though its function is uncertain. The CDR3 length is 17 residues. V lost 2 bases to trimming and J lost 5 bases, with 22 bases between them. The CDR3 is CASSYPRLGGPGDEQYF. For the CDR3, the DNA is TGTGCCAGCAGTTACCCCCGCCTGGGGGGGCCCGGTGACGAGCAGTACTTC.

This clone appeared a single time. The chain couples TRBV14 to TRBJ1-1, with D uncertain. CDR1 and CDR2 from the germline V gene are SGHDN and FVKESK. The ends were cut back, 1 base at V and 3 bases at J, with 9 bases in the middle. The CDR3 contains 14 residues. DNA for the CDR3: TGTGCCAGCAGCCAAGGATCTAGAGACACTGAAGCTTTCTTT. This codes for CASSQGSRDTEAFF.

J is TRBJ2-2 and V is TRBV27, with 12 bases identical to TRBD2. Germline V gene lookup returns CDR1 MNHEY and CDR2 SMNVEV (reference sequence). The ends lost 6 bases at V and 5 bases at J; junction bases unmatched: 4. There are 15 residues in the CDR3. The CDR3 loop reads CASSLAGGLTGELFF. Written as DNA, the CDR3 is TGTGCCAGCAGCCTAGCGGGAGGGTTAACCGGGGAGCTGTTTTTT.

The chain couples TRBV4-3 to TRBJ2-7; 7 bases align to TRBD1. CDR1 is LGHNA and CDR2 is YSLEER in the germline V gene. Unmatched junction bases numbered 9, after V lost 0 bases and J lost 4 bases. The CDR3 has 16 amino acids. The chain's CDR3 is CASSQDSTGSVYEQYF. Here the CDR3 DNA reads TGCGCCAGCAGCCAAGATTCGACAGGGTCCGTGTACGAGCAGTACTTC.

The chain combines TRBV7-2 with TRBJ2-4, with 7 bases that match TRBD1. Germline lookup yields CDR1 SGHTA and CDR2 FQGNSA. J lost 0 bases, V lost 2 bases, and 10 bases had no gene match. The CDR3 loop spans 18 amino acids. For the CDR3, the DNA is TGTGCCAGCAGCTTAAGGGCGGACAGGCCGGGAGCCAAAAACATTCAGTACTTC. It codes for CASSLRADRPGAKNIQYF.

On this clone itself: The junction shows a germline mismatch at one end, possibly a read error. The chain recombines TRBV7-7 with TRBJ2-7, with TRBD1 identical over 9 bases. From germline, CDR1 is SSHAT and CDR2 FNYEAQ (reference sequence). This CDR3 has 14 residues. The CDR3 reads CASSPGQGGYEQYF. The CDR3 DNA reads as TGTGCTAGCAGCCCGGGACAGGGCGGATACGAGCAGTACTTC.

The chain couples TRBV7-9 to TRBJ1-2, with D unclear. This CDR3 has 14 residues. V lost 1 base and J 6 bases, leaving 12 bases between the germline ends. Germline V lookup: CDR1 SEHNR, CDR2 FQNEAQ (reference sequence). The CDR3 here is CASSLEDRLDGYTF. The CDR3 DNA reads TGTGCCAGCAGCTTAGAGGACCGCTTGGATGGCTACACCTTC. The whole variable domain, filled in from reference TRBV7-9 and TRBJ1-2, reads DTGVSQNPRHKITKRGQNVTFRCDPISEHNRLYWYRQTLGQGPEFLTYFQNEAQLEKSRLLSDRFSAERPKGSFSTLEIQRTEQGDSAMYLCASSLEDRLDGYTFGSGTRLTVV.